Below are 21 T cell receptor beta chains sequenced from a single sample in a study of response to subunit inactivated influenza vaccine. TCRdb recomputed calls from the RT-PCR reads with MiXCR, one row per CDR3 protein. This table holds some 520,000 distinct CDR3 sequences, approximately 17% found once. This sample comprised CD4+ T cells sorted from PBMCs, obtained roughly 24 months after vaccination. The receptors here all came from a man between 50 and 69 years old who received an inactivated influenza vaccine.

This clonotype came up a few times. The DNA for the CDR3 is TGCGCCAGCAGCCGGGGGACAGGGGCCGAGCAGTACTTC. It codes for CASSRGTGAEQYF. The J gene is TRBJ2-7, the V gene TRBV5-1; 10 bases match TRBD1. The CDR3 covers 13 residues. From germline, CDR1 is SGHRS and CDR2 YFSETQ. J gave up 6 bases and V 4 bases, and 4 bases lay outside the gene matches.

The table lists this clonotype with a few counts. The rearrangement joins TRBV12-3 or TRBV12-4 to TRBJ1-6; D not resolved. This CDR3 has 16 residues. V was shortened by 1 base and J by 9 bases, with 16 bases between the two germline ends. This chain's CDR3 is CASSLDGWEGSSPLHF. Written as DNA, the CDR3 is TGTGCCAGCAGTTTAGATGGGTGGGAAGGGAGTTCACCCCTCCACTTT.

This clonotype was picked up one time. This may be a read error, as it is one base from a much larger clone. V and J are TRBV4-2 and TRBJ1-4, with 7 bases aligning to TRBD1. V dropped 4 bases and J dropped 4; count of bases not matched to a gene: 12. The CDR3 extends over 17 amino acids. In germline, CDR1 is LGHNA, CDR2 YNFKEQ. The CDR3 DNA reads TGTGCCAGCAGCCGAGATCGGTCGACAGGGATTAATGAAAAACTGTTTTTT. It is translated as CASSRDRSTGINEKLFF.

The V call is TRBV28, the J call TRBJ2-5; D may be TRBD2 (6 bases). The V gene's germline CDR1 is MDHEN and CDR2 SYDVKM. V was trimmed by 2 bases and J by 5 bases, leaving 9 bases between them. The CDR3 runs to 13 residues. The CDR3 nucleotides are TGTGCCAGCAGTTTAGGAGGGGCGGAGACCCAGTACTTC. Amino acids: CASSLGGAETQYF.

In its sample, this clonotype was seen a few times. This rearrangement joins TRBV20-1 to TRBJ2-3, with D unresolved. Germline CDR1 reads DFQATT; CDR2 reads SNEGSKA (reference sequence). The CDR3 totals 15 residues. Trimming removed 4 bases at V and 2 bases at J, with 16 bases between. CDR3 in amino acids: CSAIGQPENTDTQYF. The CDR3 DNA is TGCAGTGCTATTGGGCAGCCGGAAAACACAGATACGCAGTATTTT.

The V call is TRBV7-2, the J call TRBJ2-1, with D hard to call. Deletions cut 5 bases from V and 8 bases from J, with 25 bases between. CDR3 length equals 17 residues. Germline V gene sequence: CDR1 SGHTA, CDR2 FQGNSA. The CDR3 sequence: CASSATAVPQLSDEQFF. CDR3 coding DNA: TGTGCCAGCAGCGCGACGGCAGTCCCTCAACTCTCAGATGAGCAGTTCTTC.

In this sample, this clonotype turned up a few times. This chain uses TRBV3-1 with TRBJ2-3; TRBD1 aligns across 9 bases. The CDR3 spans 17 residues. The germline V gene has CDR1 LGHDT and CDR2 YNNKEL (reference sequence). With V trimmed by 5 bases and J by 4 bases, 13 bases remained unmatched. The CDR3 bases are TGTGCCAGCAGCTCACCGAGGGGGACAGGGAGTGCAGATACGCAGTATTTT. Residues: CASSSPRGTGSADTQYF.

There are a few counts of this clonotype. This chain links TRBV7-9 with TRBJ2-1; 9 nucleotides align to TRBD1. This CDR3 region has 13 residues. In germline, CDR1 is SEHNR, CDR2 FQNEAQ (reference sequence). The J segment lost 4 bases and the V segment lost 7 bases, leaving 2 bases of the junction unmatched. CDR3 region: CASNRGQYNEQFF. Written as DNA, the CDR3 is TGTGCCAGCAACAGGGGGCAATACAATGAGCAGTTCTTC. The whole variable domain, filled in from reference TRBV7-9 and TRBJ2-1, reads DTGVSQNPRHKITKRGQNVTFRCDPISEHNRLYWYRQTLGQGPEFLTYFQNEAQLEKSRLLSDRFSAERPKGSFSTLEIQRTEQGDSAMYLCASNRGQYNEQFFGPGTRLTVL.

Note on this clonotype: Germline is not matched at one junction end, which may reflect a read error. The chain carries TRBV11-2 and TRBJ1-5; no definite D call. Germline loops: CDR1 SGHAT, CDR2 FQNNGV. There are 13 residues in the CDR3. The CDR3 sequence is CAGSLDFNQPQHF. In DNA form, the CDR3 reads TGTGCCGGCAGCTTAGATTTCAACCAGCCCCAGCATTTT.

V and J are TRBV7-2 and TRBJ1-3; no clear D. Germline-derived CDR1 and CDR2 are SGHTA and FQGNSA. The CDR3 runs 13 residues. Trimming took 6 bases from V and 5 from J, leaving 11 bases between them. The CDR3: CASRNLGRNTIYF. As DNA, the CDR3 is TGTGCCAGCAGGAACTTGGGGAGAAACACCATATATTTT.

This clonotype was detected only a few times. This sequence joins TRBV7-2 and TRBJ2-7, with 9 bases that match TRBD1. The CDR3 runs 16 residues. Germline V CDR1 and CDR2: SGHTA, FQGNSA. After removal of 2 bases from V and 0 bases from J, the junction contained 5 bases not matched to a gene. CDR3 region: CASSLLVTGGSYEQYF. CDR3 coding DNA: TGTGCCAGCAGCTTATTAGTGACAGGGGGCTCCTACGAGCAGTACTTC.

The V call is TRBV25-1, the J call TRBJ2-7; a weak D match, TRBD1 (5 bases). This CDR3 comprises 15 residues. Germline CDR1 reads MGHDK; CDR2 reads SYGVNS. Between the trimmed V and J ends, which lost 3 bases and 3 bases, there was a span of 15 bases. The CDR3 nucleotides are TGTGCCAGCAGTGATCCCGACCTCGACAGCTACGAGCAGTACTTC. The encoded protein is CASSDPDLDSYEQYF.

This clonotype was seen a handful of times. CDR3 bases: TGTGCCATCAGTGAGGGCGGAGATCGCAATCAGCCCCAGCATTTT. Its protein product is CAISEGGDRNQPQHF. The chain uses TRBV10-3 and TRBJ1-5, with D hard to call. Trimming pared 2 bases from V and 2 bases from J, leaving 10 bases between. Germline CDR1 ENHRY, CDR2 SYGVKD. This CDR3 spans 15 amino acids.

V and J are TRBV30 and TRBJ2-2, with TRBD1 as a possible D gene (7 bases). The CDR3 is made up of 15 amino acids. The germline V gene has CDR1 GTSNPN and CDR2 SVGIG (reference sequence). Trimming shortened V by 0 bases and J by 4 bases, and 12 bases separated the two germline ends. In DNA, the CDR3 is TGTGCCTGGAGTGTGGAGGGGGCTCGCACCGGGGAGCTGTTTTTT. Translated, it gives CAWSVEGARTGELFF. Using reference TRBV30 and TRBJ2-2 for the parts outside the CDR3, the full variable domain is SQTIHQWPATLVQPVGSPLSLECTVEGTSNPNLYWYRQAAGRGLQLLFYSVGIGQISSEVPQNLSASRPQDRQFILSSKKLLLSDSGFYLCAWSVEGARTGELFFGEGSRLTVL.

This sequence joins TRBV11-2 and TRBJ2-1; 11 bases line up with TRBD2. From germline, CDR1 is SGHAT and CDR2 FQNNGV. The V segment lost 5 bases and the J segment 4 bases; nucleotides outside the gene matches: 10. CDR3 length: 17 amino acids. CDR3 coding DNA: TGTGCCAGCAGCCATAGACTGACTAGCGGGAAGTACAATGAGCAGTTCTTC. This gives the protein CASSHRLTSGKYNEQFF.

This chain links TRBV6-1 with TRBJ2-1, with 9 bases fitting TRBD2. The V gene end was trimmed by 6 bases and the J gene end by 5 bases; junction bases not matched to a gene: 5. The CDR3 consists of 14 residues. Germline lookup yields CDR1 MNHNS and CDR2 SASEGT. The CDR3 coding sequence is TGTGCCAGCAGCGGACTAGCGAGGGACAATGAGCAGTTCTTC. This translates into CASSGLARDNEQFF.

As DNA, the CDR3 is TGTGCCAGCAGCTTAGCGAACAGGGACTACTACGAGCAGTACTTC. It yields the protein CASSLANRDYYEQYF. This chain joins TRBV11-1 and TRBJ2-7; perhaps TRBD2 as D (7 bases). Between the trimmed V and J ends, which lost 0 bases and 3 bases, there was a span of 12 bases. CDR1 and CDR2 (germline): SGHAT, FQDESV (reference sequence). The CDR3 runs to 15 residues.

This clonotype has a handful of counts. The chain couples TRBV10-3 to TRBJ2-1; 7 bases map to TRBD2. The CDR3 runs to 13 residues. CDR1 is ENHRY and CDR2 is SYGVKD in the germline V gene. J lost 2 bases, V lost 6 bases, and 1 base had no gene match. DNA of the CDR3: TGTGCCATCAGGGGGGGGACCTACAATGAGCAGTTCTTC. Amino acids: CAIRGGTYNEQFF.

The V gene is TRBV9, the J gene TRBJ2-1; 9 bases map to TRBD2. J was trimmed by 4 bases and V by 1 base; bases with no gene match: 3. The CDR3 is 15 amino acids. Germline V CDR1 and CDR2: SGDLS, YYNGEE. CDR3 nucleotide sequence: TGTGCCAGCAGCGTATCCAGCGGGGGGTACAATGAGCAGTTCTTC. Translating gives CASSVSSGGYNEQFF. The variable domain in full, completed from reference TRBV9 and TRBJ2-1, reads DSGVTQTPKHLITATGQRVTLRCSPRSGDLSVYWYQQSLDQGLQFLIQYYNGEERAKGNILERFSAQQFPDLHSELNLSSLELGDSALYFCASSVSSGGYNEQFFGPGTRLTVL.

The sample holds many counts of this clonotype. The chain recombines TRBV20-1 with TRBJ1-6; a possible D gene is TRBD1 (5 bases). Germline assignment: CDR1 DFQATT and CDR2 SNEGSKA (reference sequence). CDR3 size: 14 residues. V was cut by 6 bases and J by 7 bases, with 16 bases left in between. In DNA form, the CDR3 reads TGCAGTGCCTCGCCCGGGACTAGGAATTCACCCCTCCACTTT. Amino acids: CSASPGTRNSPLHF.

This clonotype has more than one count but fewer than ten. V is TRBV27 and J is TRBJ2-7; TRBD2 matches at 10 bases. Trimming at V came to 5 bases and at J to 1 base, leaving 8 bases not matched to a gene. Germline V gives CDR1 MNHEY, CDR2 SMNVEV (reference sequence). The CDR3 is 16 residues long. The CDR3 protein is CASSPARTSGSYEQYF. The CDR3, as DNA: TGTGCCAGCAGTCCAGCCCGGACTAGCGGATCCTACGAGCAGTACTTC.